This T cell receptor (beta chain) was sequenced in a study of a mutant IDH1 vaccine in newly diagnosed glioma. Study context: Vaccination followed radiotherapy alone by 4-6 weeks, or accompanied temozolomide cycles. It was at week 35 that visit V12 occurred, and at week 47 that visit V13 did. Findings and caveats of the study: Pseudoprogression seemed unlinked to shifts in top peripheral T cell clonotypes.

Data came from immunoSEQ multiplex PCR; TCRdb stores just in-frame clones and leaves some out. There are tens of thousands of clones in the sample; 81% occur only once, and 5% to 6.5% lies in the top ten. CDR1 is SGHNT, CDR2 YYREEE, per germline (reference sequence). This CDR3 spans 13 amino acids. The germline V and J ends were trimmed by 5 bases and 0 bases, with 7 bases remaining between them. Described time point: week 47, end of study. Vaccinated patients received 300 ug of mutant IDH1 20-mer peptide per dose, with topical imiquimod. In weeks 1, 3, 5, 7, 11, 15, 19 and 23, patients were immunized, eight times in all. About this clone itself: Antigen unknown.

The V and J genes are TRBV5-4 and TRBJ2-3; D is ambiguous. The source was PBMCs, collected from a glioma patient whose treatment included an IDH1 peptide vaccine. The sequence came from a middle-aged man with glioma. CDR3 loop: CASRNVSTDTQYF. In nucleotides, the CDR3 is TGTGCCAGCAGAAATGTTAGCACAGATACGCAGTATTTT. Full variable domain (outside the CDR3, taken from reference TRBV5-4 and TRBJ2-3): ETGVTQSPTHLIKTRGQQVTLRCSSQSGHNTVSWYQQALGQGPQFIFQYYREEENGRGNFPPRFSGLQFPNYSSELNVNALELDDSALYLCASRNVSTDTQYFGPGTRLTVL.